The clone carrying this TCR beta chain has only a few counts. This specimen belongs to a study of vaccination and CD4 T cells after COVID-19. Study in general: A positive SARS-CoV-2 nasal swab PCR result was recorded for each convalescent patient; about 10 were mild and one severe. The convalescent group had six males, four females, seven Caucasians, two Asians, one multiracial.

Each CDR3 protein is one row after TCRdb ran MiXCR on the PCR reads. This sample has tens of thousands of distinct CDR3 sequences, with 45% to 60% found just once. CDR1 DFQATT and CDR2 SNEGSKA come from the germline V gene (reference sequence). CDR3 size: 15 residues. V shed 1 base and J shed 7 bases, with 17 bases lying between them. This specimen consisted of CD4+ T cells from blood, obtained before SARS-CoV-2 vaccination. This chain uses TRBV20-1 with TRBJ2-1, with D hard to call. The clonotype was recovered from a human donor who had recovered from COVID-19. CDR3 sequence: CSARVSLVPSNEQFF. As DNA, the CDR3 is TGCAGTGCTAGAGTCTCCCTAGTCCCTTCTAATGAGCAGTTCTTC.